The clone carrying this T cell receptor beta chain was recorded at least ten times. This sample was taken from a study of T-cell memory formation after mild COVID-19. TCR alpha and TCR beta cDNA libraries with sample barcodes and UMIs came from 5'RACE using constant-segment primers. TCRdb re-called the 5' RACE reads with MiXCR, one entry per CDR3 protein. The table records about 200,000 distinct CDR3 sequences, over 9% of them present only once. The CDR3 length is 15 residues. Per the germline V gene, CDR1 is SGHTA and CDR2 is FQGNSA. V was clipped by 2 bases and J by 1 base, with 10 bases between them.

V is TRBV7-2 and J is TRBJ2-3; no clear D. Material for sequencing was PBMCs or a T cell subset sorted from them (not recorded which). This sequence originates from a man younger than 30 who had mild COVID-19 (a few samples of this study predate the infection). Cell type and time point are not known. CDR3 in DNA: TGTGCCAGCAGCTTAATGGCTGGAGGCACAGATACGCAGTATTTT. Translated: CASSLMAGGTDTQYF. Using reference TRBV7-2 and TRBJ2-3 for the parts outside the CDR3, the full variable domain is GAGVSQSPSNKVTEKGKDVELRCDPISGHTALYWYRQSLGQGLEFLIYFQGNSAPDKSGLPSDRFSAERTGGSVSTLTIQRTQQEDSAVYLCASSLMAGGTDTQYFGPGTRLTVL.